A selection of T cell receptor beta chains follows, all from one sample in a study of regulatory T cells in long-lasting Graves disease. TCRdb independently ran MiXCR on the multiplex PCR reads; one entry per CDR3 protein. In the table there are roughly 400,000 distinct CDR3 sequences, roughly 20% of which are singletons. The specimen comprised peripheral blood mononuclear cells (PBMCs), sampled when the disease was refractory, from a patient treated with antithyroid drugs. Every receptor here comes from a female donor with Graves disease. The CDR3 runs from the conserved cysteine through the conserved F or W. A D gene is named only where the DNA matches it firmly.

18	TRBV20-1	TRBD1	TRBJ2-5	CSAREPLGQGQHGETQYF
15	TRBV2	TRBD1	TRBJ1-2	CASRPTSGGLGGYTF
16	TRBV27	TRBD2	TRBJ2-2	CASSPWTSGSSRELFF
16	TRBV27	TRBD1	TRBJ1-5	CASSLHGTGGVQPQHF
14	TRBV7-9	-	TRBJ2-7	CASSLWDDPYEQYF
11	TRBV12-3/TRBV12-4	-	TRBJ1-1	CASSLGPYSFF
16	TRBV20-1	TRBD1	TRBJ1-5	CSAFTRTGGINQPQHF
15	TRBV27	-	TRBJ2-7	CASSKYRDPSYEQYF
14	TRBV7-2	TRBD2	TRBJ2-3	CATRTSPSTDTQYF
14	TRBV20-1	-	TRBJ1-2	CSAREMAGEDGYTF
15	TRBV3-1	-	TRBJ2-5	CASSQGRSRGETQYF
12	TRBV7-2	-	TRBJ1-1	CASSLVFRGAFF
14	TRBV12-3/TRBV12-4	TRBD1	TRBJ2-7	CASSLWDREAEQYF
15	TRBV5-1	TRBD1	TRBJ1-1	CASSSAGTGYTEAFF
13	TRBV12-3/TRBV12-4	TRBD2	TRBJ2-7	CASTISGRYEQYF
14	TRBV4-1	TRBD1	TRBJ1-1	CASSQAKTGDEAFF
15	TRBV2	-	TRBJ2-2	CASSEPGDSTGELFF
13	TRBV18	-	TRBJ2-2	CASSPPEAGELFF
13	TRBV12-3/TRBV12-4	-	TRBJ1-2	CASSVGQNYGYTF
12	TRBV28	-	TRBJ2-5	CASRAEQETQYF
16	TRBV20-1	TRBD1	TRBJ2-2	CSARVQDRGGTGELFF
13	TRBV20-1	-	TRBJ2-7	CSARDSVSLEQYF
17	TRBV9	-	TRBJ2-6	CASSDLAYPSGANVLTF
16	TRBV5-6	TRBD1	TRBJ2-2	CASSLVGTENTGELFF
15	TRBV7-9	-	TRBJ2-5	CASSLALGEKETQYF
17	TRBV12-3/TRBV12-4	-	TRBJ2-2	CASSLGVGPDHTGELFF
15	TRBV2	-	TRBJ2-7	CASSDMMGIGYEQYF
15	TRBV25-1	-	TRBJ2-7	CASSEGVTRSYEQYF
15	TRBV19	-	TRBJ2-7	CASSIAGRSNYEQYF
16	TRBV7-2	-	TRBJ1-1	CASSLALGGVTTEAFF
11	TRBV11-2	-	TRBJ2-3	CASSYEDTQYF
14	TRBV18	-	TRBJ1-1	CATLQGQANTEAFF
15	TRBV5-1	-	TRBJ2-1	CASSLTGTTYNEQFF
15	TRBV6-5	-	TRBJ1-1	CASSYGPMSNTEAFF
15	TRBV5-1	TRBD1	TRBJ1-4	CASSLGTGSNEKLFF
11	TRBV27	-	TRBJ1-1	CASNQGFEAFF
15	TRBV20-1	-	TRBJ2-2	CSARSGRSQTGELFF
15	TRBV28	-	TRBJ2-3	CASSLSTGPTDTQYF
14	TRBV7-9	TRBD2	TRBJ2-5	CASRTGTSGETQYF
12	TRBV28	-	TRBJ2-5	CARTSGRETQYF
14	TRBV7-2	-	TRBJ2-7	CASSLLFASYEQYF
20	TRBV3-1	TRBD1	TRBJ2-6	CASSQTVPGTGLSGANVLTF
16	TRBV6-2/TRBV6-3	-	TRBJ1-5	CASSRSAGAINQPQHF
15	TRBV7-8	-	TRBJ1-2	CASSPGPLTAYGYTF